These T cell receptor beta chains were read from a single sample in a study of cytomegalovirus exposure and HLA in healthy donors. Method: immunoSEQ multiplex PCR; TCRdb's copy keeps in-frame clones and lacks some. The sample consists of around 120,000 clones, 75% to 80% of them appearing once. The sample consisted of PBMCs. The origin of the receptors is a woman between 40 and 50 years old in good health and CMV-seronegative. CDR3s include the opening cysteine and the closing phenylalanine or tryptophan. Each record gives: D gene, J gene, clone size, V gene, CDR3 protein, CDR3 DNA. The D gene is left open where the match is weak. Expanded clones are given a class, and other clones once, few, many or no size at all.

d_call: TRBD1
j_call: TRBJ2-2
clone_size: NA
v_call: TRBV5-1
cdr3_aa: CASSRGTGGLNTGELFF
cdr3_nt: TGCGCCAGCAGCCGGGGTACAGGGGGATTGAACACCGGGGAGCTGTTTTTT

d_call: TRBD1
j_call: TRBJ2-1
clone_size: few
v_call: TRBV5-5
cdr3_aa: CASSLGRGRSNEQFF
cdr3_nt: TGTGCCAGCAGCTTGGGCAGGGGGCGTTCCAATGAGCAGTTCTTC

d_call: NA
j_call: TRBJ1-5
clone_size: few
v_call: TRBV19
cdr3_aa: CASSIIFDQPQHF
cdr3_nt: TGTGCCAGTAGTATAATCTTTGATCAGCCCCAGCATTTT

d_call: NA
j_call: TRBJ2-3
clone_size: NA
v_call: TRBV4-1
cdr3_aa: CASSQDGARDTQYF
cdr3_nt: TGCGCCAGCAGCCAAGATGGCGCGCGGGATACGCAGTATTTT

d_call: NA
j_call: TRBJ1-2
clone_size: once
v_call: TRBV9
cdr3_aa: CASNQKPGDGYTF
cdr3_nt: TGTGCCAGCAACCAAAAACCCGGGGATGGCTACACCTTC

d_call: TRBD1
j_call: TRBJ2-2
clone_size: NA
v_call: TRBV9
cdr3_aa: CASNGQGVGGELFF
cdr3_nt: TGTGCCAGCAATGGCCAGGGGGTCGGCGGGGAGCTGTTTTTT

d_call: NA
j_call: TRBJ1-1
clone_size: NA
v_call: TRBV7-2
cdr3_aa: CATGSYTEAFF
cdr3_nt: TGTGCCACCGGGAGCTACACTGAAGCTTTCTTT

d_call: NA
j_call: TRBJ2-3
clone_size: NA
v_call: TRBV9
cdr3_aa: CASSVKLSGGTDTQYF
cdr3_nt: TGTGCCAGCAGCGTAAAATTAAGCGGAGGCACAGATACGCAGTATTTT

d_call: NA
j_call: TRBJ2-7
clone_size: NA
v_call: TRBV18
cdr3_aa: CASSPRTLYEQYF
cdr3_nt: TGTGCCAGCTCACCACGCACACTATACGAGCAGTACTTC

d_call: TRBD2
j_call: TRBJ2-5
clone_size: NA
v_call: TRBV7-2
cdr3_aa: CASSLSRLAGRETQYF
cdr3_nt: TGTGCCAGCAGCTTATCCCGACTAGCGGGAAGAGAGACCCAGTACTTC

d_call: NA
j_call: TRBJ2-4
clone_size: NA
v_call: TRBV9
cdr3_aa: CASSPPGRGSGNIQYF
cdr3_nt: TGTGCCAGCAGCCCTCCTGGGAGAGGGTCGGGAAACATTCAGTACTTC

d_call: NA
j_call: TRBJ2-7
clone_size: NA
v_call: TRBV5-5
cdr3_aa: CASSRGNGNEQYF
cdr3_nt: TGTGCCAGCAGCCGGGGAAACGGGAACGAGCAGTACTTC

d_call: NA
j_call: TRBJ1-5
clone_size: NA
v_call: TRBV11-3
cdr3_aa: CASSHIRQGSQPQHF
cdr3_nt: TGTGCCAGCAGCCACATCCGGCAGGGAAGTCAGCCCCAGCATTTT

d_call: NA
j_call: TRBJ2-1
clone_size: NA
v_call: TRBV7-2
cdr3_aa: CASSPDYYYNEQFF
cdr3_nt: TGTGCCAGCAGCCCCGACTATTACTACAATGAGCAGTTCTTC

d_call: NA
j_call: TRBJ2-4
clone_size: NA
v_call: TRBV2
cdr3_aa: CASSEGYSQYF
cdr3_nt: TGTGCCAGCAGTGAAGGTTACAGTCAGTACTTC

d_call: NA
j_call: TRBJ2-2
clone_size: few
v_call: TRBV7-9
cdr3_aa: CSSRAYLPGDTGELFF
cdr3_nt: TGTTCCAGCAGAGCTTACTTACCGGGAGACACCGGGGAGCTGTTTTTT

d_call: NA
j_call: TRBJ1-1
clone_size: many
v_call: TRBV25-1
cdr3_aa: CASSVGGNTEAFF
cdr3_nt: TGTGCCAGCAGTGTTGGAGGGAACACTGAAGCTTTCTTT

d_call: TRBD2
j_call: TRBJ2-3
clone_size: NA
v_call: TRBV7-2
cdr3_aa: CASSLGGLAGHTDTQYF
cdr3_nt: TGTGCCAGCAGCTTAGGGGGCCTAGCGGGACACACAGATACGCAGTATTTT

d_call: NA
j_call: TRBJ2-1
clone_size: NA
v_call: TRBV7-8
cdr3_aa: CASSRGPGEQFF
cdr3_nt: TGTGCCAGCAGCAGAGGGCCGGGGGAGCAGTTCTTC

d_call: TRBD1
j_call: TRBJ1-1
clone_size: NA
v_call: TRBV5-1
cdr3_aa: CASSLRQGLNTEAFF
cdr3_nt: TGCGCCAGCAGCTTGCGACAGGGTTTGAACACTGAAGCTTTCTTT

d_call: NA
j_call: TRBJ1-1
clone_size: medium-sized
v_call: TRBV4-2
cdr3_aa: CASSQDASEAFF
cdr3_nt: TGTGCCAGCAGCCAAGACGCGAGTGAAGCTTTCTTT

d_call: NA
j_call: TRBJ2-3
clone_size: NA
v_call: TRBV7-2
cdr3_aa: CASSLFRDHTDTQYF
cdr3_nt: TGTGCCAGCAGCTTATTCAGGGATCATACAGATACGCAGTATTTT

d_call: TRBD1
j_call: TRBJ2-1
clone_size: NA
v_call: TRBV7-9
cdr3_aa: CASSRGTGGSRTPYNEQFF
cdr3_nt: TGTGCCAGCAGCCGAGGGACAGGGGGTTCCCGCACACCCTACAATGAGCAGTTCTTC

d_call: TRBD2
j_call: TRBJ2-5
clone_size: few
v_call: TRBV7-2
cdr3_aa: CASSGRLSETQYF
cdr3_nt: TGTGCCAGTAGCGGGAGGCTCAGCGAGACCCAGTACTTC

d_call: NA
j_call: TRBJ2-3
clone_size: NA
v_call: TRBV9
cdr3_aa: CASSVMEVGASTDTQYF
cdr3_nt: TGTGCCAGCAGCGTAATGGAAGTGGGGGCTAGCACAGATACGCAGTATTTT

d_call: TRBD1
j_call: TRBJ2-7
clone_size: NA
v_call: TRBV5-1
cdr3_aa: CASSDLGTGGYEQYF
cdr3_nt: TGCGCCAGCAGCGATCTGGGGACAGGAGGGTACGAGCAGTACTTC

d_call: NA
j_call: TRBJ2-2
clone_size: NA
v_call: TRBV6-1
cdr3_aa: CASIPGQSNTGELFF
cdr3_nt: TGTGCCAGCATCCCTGGACAGTCGAACACCGGGGAGCTGTTTTTT

d_call: TRBD2
j_call: TRBJ2-7
clone_size: NA
v_call: TRBV5-1
cdr3_aa: CASRDPSGSSYEQYF
cdr3_nt: TGCGCCAGCAGGGATCCTAGCGGGAGTTCCTACGAGCAGTACTTC

d_call: NA
j_call: TRBJ1-5
clone_size: NA
v_call: TRBV7-2
cdr3_aa: CASSLWANQPQHF
cdr3_nt: TGTGCCAGCAGCTTATGGGCCAATCAGCCCCAGCATTTT

d_call: NA
j_call: TRBJ1-4
clone_size: NA
v_call: TRBV7-9
cdr3_aa: CASSLGGGATNEKLFF
cdr3_nt: TGTGCCAGCAGCTTAGGAGGGGGGGCAACTAATGAAAAACTGTTTTTT

d_call: NA
j_call: TRBJ1-2
clone_size: NA
v_call: TRBV19
cdr3_aa: CASSIDSTAGYTF
cdr3_nt: TGTGCCAGTAGTATAGATTCTACCGCAGGCTACACCTTC

d_call: TRBD2
j_call: TRBJ2-1
clone_size: NA
v_call: TRBV10-1
cdr3_aa: CASSGRLAGGPFDEQFF
cdr3_nt: TGCGCCAGCAGTGGGAGACTAGCGGGAGGGCCCTTCGATGAGCAGTTCTTC

d_call: TRBD2
j_call: TRBJ2-2
clone_size: NA
v_call: TRBV7-3
cdr3_aa: CASSFGTSYTGELFF
cdr3_nt: TGTGCCAGCAGCTTCGGGACTAGCTACACCGGGGAGCTGTTTTTT

d_call: NA
j_call: TRBJ2-1
clone_size: once
v_call: TRBV18
cdr3_aa: CASSKGGSSYNEQFF
cdr3_nt: TGTGCCAGCTCTAAAGGCGGAAGCTCCTACAATGAGCAGTTCTTC

d_call: NA
j_call: TRBJ1-5
clone_size: NA
v_call: TRBV30
cdr3_aa: CAWSHASRGQRPNQPQHF
cdr3_nt: TGTGCCTGGAGTCACGCGAGTCGAGGACAGCGCCCTAATCAGCCCCAGCATTTT

d_call: NA
j_call: TRBJ1-2
clone_size: few
v_call: TRBV27
cdr3_aa: CASSWNRAPYGYTF
cdr3_nt: TGTGCCAGCAGTTGGAACAGGGCTCCCTATGGCTACACCTTC

d_call: TRBD2
j_call: TRBJ2-2
clone_size: NA
v_call: TRBV11-3
cdr3_aa: CASSLEGGLAAGTGELFF
cdr3_nt: TGTGCCAGCAGCTTAGAGGGGGGACTAGCGGCTGGCACCGGGGAGCTGTTTTTT

d_call: TRBD1
j_call: TRBJ2-2
clone_size: NA
v_call: TRBV10-2
cdr3_aa: CASLTGQASTGELFF
cdr3_nt: TGCGCCAGCCTTACAGGACAGGCAAGCACCGGGGAGCTGTTTTTT

d_call: NA
j_call: TRBJ1-5
clone_size: NA
v_call: TRBV6-6
cdr3_aa: CASSSRDLNQPQHF
cdr3_nt: TGTGCCAGCAGTTCCCGGGATCTAAATCAGCCCCAGCATTTT

d_call: NA
j_call: TRBJ1-4
clone_size: NA
v_call: TRBV6-1
cdr3_aa: CASSEQGSEKLFF
cdr3_nt: TGTGCCAGCAGTGAACAGGGGAGTGAAAAACTGTTTTTT

d_call: NA
j_call: TRBJ1-5
clone_size: NA
v_call: TRBV28
cdr3_aa: CASSASQVDQPQHF
cdr3_nt: TGTGCCAGCAGTGCCTCCCAGGTCGATCAGCCCCAGCATTTT

d_call: TRBD2
j_call: TRBJ2-1
clone_size: NA
v_call: TRBV4-1
cdr3_aa: CASSQGLAGRKLYNEQFF
cdr3_nt: TGCGCCAGCAGCCAAGGACTAGCGGGAAGAAAGCTTTACAATGAGCAGTTCTTC

d_call: NA
j_call: TRBJ2-7
clone_size: NA
v_call: TRBV2
cdr3_aa: CASSSEQGLGYEQYF
cdr3_nt: TGTGCCAGCAGTTCGGAACAGGGTCTGGGCTACGAGCAGTACTTC

d_call: TRBD1
j_call: TRBJ2-7
clone_size: NA
v_call: TRBV28
cdr3_aa: CATSPGQVIGLWEQYF
cdr3_nt: TGTGCCACCTCCCCGGGACAGGTTATTGGATTGTGGGAGCAGTACTTC

d_call: NA
j_call: TRBJ1-5
clone_size: NA
v_call: TRBV20-1
cdr3_aa: CSASLNQPQHF
cdr3_nt: TGCAGTGCTAGTCTAAATCAGCCCCAGCATTTT

d_call: TRBD1
j_call: TRBJ2-1
clone_size: NA
v_call: TRBV2
cdr3_aa: CATAGTGAYNEQFF
cdr3_nt: TGTGCCACCGCGGGGACAGGGGCTTACAATGAGCAGTTCTTC

d_call: TRBD1
j_call: TRBJ2-2
clone_size: NA
v_call: TRBV6-5
cdr3_aa: CASSRQGTGELFF
cdr3_nt: TGTGCCAGCAGTCGACAGGGTACCGGGGAGCTGTTTTTT

d_call: NA
j_call: TRBJ2-1
clone_size: NA
v_call: TRBV27
cdr3_aa: CASSSQSADEQFF
cdr3_nt: TGTGCCAGCAGTTCCCAAAGTGCAGATGAGCAGTTCTTC

d_call: TRBD1
j_call: TRBJ1-2
clone_size: NA
v_call: TRBV19
cdr3_aa: CASSTDRGRTNYGYTF
cdr3_nt: TGTGCCAGTAGTACGGACAGGGGACGGACTAACTATGGCTACACCTTC

d_call: NA
j_call: TRBJ1-3
clone_size: NA
v_call: TRBV28
cdr3_aa: CASAGAGRNTIYF
cdr3_nt: TGTGCCAGCGCAGGGGCAGGGAGAAACACCATATATTTT

d_call: NA
j_call: TRBJ2-5
clone_size: few
v_call: TRBV19
cdr3_aa: CASGGWGETQYF
cdr3_nt: TGTGCCAGTGGAGGGTGGGGGGAGACCCAGTACTTC

d_call: NA
j_call: TRBJ2-7
clone_size: NA
v_call: TRBV21-1
cdr3_aa: CASSSSFRQGGTYEQYF
cdr3_nt: TGTGCCAGCAGCTCGTCCTTTAGGCAAGGGGGCACCTACGAGCAGTACTTC

d_call: TRBD1
j_call: TRBJ2-3
clone_size: NA
v_call: TRBV5-1
cdr3_aa: CASSGGQGRGTDTQYF
cdr3_nt: TGCGCCAGCAGCGGCGGACAGGGAAGGGGGACAGATACGCAGTATTTT

d_call: TRBD1
j_call: TRBJ2-7
clone_size: NA
v_call: TRBV6-4
cdr3_aa: CASSVDRGSYEQYF
cdr3_nt: TGTGCCAGCAGTGTAGACAGGGGGTCCTACGAGCAGTACTTC

d_call: NA
j_call: TRBJ1-5
clone_size: NA
v_call: TRBV4-1
cdr3_aa: CASSQGIMRAQYQPQHF
cdr3_nt: TGCGCCAGCAGCCAAGGGATTATGAGGGCACAATATCAGCCCCAGCATTTT

d_call: NA
j_call: TRBJ2-1
clone_size: few
v_call: TRBV29-1
cdr3_aa: CSVCRTIDNEQFF
cdr3_nt: TGCAGCGTTTGCCGGACTATCGACAATGAGCAGTTCTTC